This TCR beta chain stems from a study of T cell repertoires in cytomegalovirus infection. In the study overall: HLA-B-restricted CMV epitopes that are well studied, plus recently identified HLA-C-restricted ones, were used by the study. Both a matching HLA type and CMV infection were indicated by public TCR beta signatures.

With regard to this clonotype: As yet, its antigen is unknown.

TCRdb re-called the reads with MiXCR, one entry per CDR3 protein. The data hold about half a million distinct CDR3 sequences, with roughly a third observed a single time. General study points: HLA-C-restricted CMV-specific TCR beta clonotypes were dominant in the ex vivo response.

The sequence derives from a human donor in good health (CMV status not recorded). Some clones in this sample may be carry-over from other donors' samples. The specimen was cultured PBMCs, collected from culture after CMV antigen stimulation.

CDR3 region: CASSPSPLDRRKVTF. The CDR3 DNA is TGTGCCAGCAGCCCTAGTCCCCTGGACAGGAGGAAGGTCACCTTC. The chain is built from TRBV7-8 and TRBJ1-2, with TRBD1 identical over 7 bases. Germline CDR1 is SGHVS and CDR2 is FQNEAQ. The CDR3 is 15 amino acids. Trimming removed 5 bases from V and 13 bases from J; junction bases left unmatched: 19.